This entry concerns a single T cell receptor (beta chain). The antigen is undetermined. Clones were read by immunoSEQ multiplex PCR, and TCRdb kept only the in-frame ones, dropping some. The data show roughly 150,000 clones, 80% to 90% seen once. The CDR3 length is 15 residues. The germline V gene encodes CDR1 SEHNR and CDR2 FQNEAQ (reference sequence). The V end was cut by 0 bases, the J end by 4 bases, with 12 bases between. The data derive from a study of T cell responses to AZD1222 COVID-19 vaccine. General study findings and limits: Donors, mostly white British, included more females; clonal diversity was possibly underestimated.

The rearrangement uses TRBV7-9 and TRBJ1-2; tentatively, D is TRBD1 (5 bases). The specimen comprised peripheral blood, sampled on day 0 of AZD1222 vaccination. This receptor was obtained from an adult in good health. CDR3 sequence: CASSLAIGTAYGYTF. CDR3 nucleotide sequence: TGTGCCAGCAGCTTAGCCATAGGGACGGCCTATGGCTACACCTTC.